What follows are 18 T cell receptor beta chains derived from one specimen sequenced in a study of cytomegalovirus exposure and HLA in healthy donors listed by TCRdb under 2017. The protocol used for the library was the immunoSEQ multiplex PCR assay. This is the immuneACCESS table as TCRdb keeps it, with only in-frame sequences that have V and J called. A part of the clones is gone; compared with another copy, unresolved V genes explain less than half, and the rest is unexplained. The sample records 200,000 to 300,000 clones, roughly 86% of which are singletons. The ten largest clones capture over 0.95% of the sample. The sample was PBMCs. These receptors originate from a woman aged 25 to 45 in good health and CMV-seropositive.

For the CDR3, the DNA is TGCGCCAGCAGCTTGGCAGCGGGAGCAACAGATACGCAGTATTTT. It is translated as CASSLAAGATDTQYF. The gene calls are TRBV5-1 and TRBJ2-3; 8 nucleotides line up with TRBD2. The V gene's germline CDR1 is SGHRS and CDR2 YFSETQ. The CDR3 consists of 15 residues. Unmatched junction bases numbered 3, after V lost 0 bases and J lost 3 bases.

The chain recombines TRBV7-3 with TRBJ1-2; no reliable D call. This CDR3 has 16 amino acids. V lost 5 bases and J lost 2, with 18 bases in between. Germline lookup yields CDR1 SGHTA and CDR2 FQGTGA. For the CDR3, the DNA is TGTGCCAGCAGCCCTAGGGCGTCTGGGAGAAACTATGGCTACACCTTC. Amino acids: CASSPRASGRNYGYTF.

V and J are TRBV7-6 and TRBJ2-7, with TRBD1 matching over 9 bases. The germline gives CDR1 SGHVS, CDR2 FNYEAQ. V was clipped by 5 bases and J by 2 bases; unmatched bases: 4. The CDR3 totals 14 residues. In DNA, the CDR3 is TGTGCCAGCAGCCACTGGGACAGGGCCTACGAGCAGTACTTC. Amino acid sequence: CASSHWDRAYEQYF.

The chain uses TRBV5-1 and TRBJ1-2; D perhaps matches TRBD1 (6 bases). This CDR3 is 15 amino acids long. CDR1 is SGHRS and CDR2 is YFSETQ in the germline V gene. V lost 0 bases to trimming and J lost 3 bases, with 12 bases between them. The CDR3 loop is CASSLGTGWDYGYTF. The CDR3 coding sequence is TGCGCCAGCAGCTTGGGAACAGGGTGGGACTATGGCTACACCTTC.

V usage is TRBV27 and J usage is TRBJ2-7, with 9 bases lining up with TRBD1. Germline CDR1 is MNHEY and CDR2 is SMNVEV (reference sequence). This CDR3 spans 14 amino acids. The J segment lost 7 bases and the V segment lost 5 bases, leaving 9 bases of the junction unmatched. The CDR3 nucleotides are TGTGCCAGCAGTCCGGGGACAGGGACGGGGGAGCAGTACTTC. This codes for CASSPGTGTGEQYF.

The gene calls are TRBV29-1 and TRBJ1-1, with no clear D. Germline values: CDR1 SQVTM, CDR2 ANQGSEA. Trimming shortened V by 4 bases and J by 9 bases, and 15 bases separated the two germline ends. This CDR3 comprises 12 residues. In nucleotides, the CDR3 is TGCAGCGTTGGATCCATGGGCCGCCAAGCTTTCTTT. Translating gives CSVGSMGRQAFF.

The chain couples TRBV11-3 to TRBJ2-7; TRBD2 aligns across 9 bases. The CDR3 contains 19 residues. V gave up 0 bases and J gave up 0 bases; unmatched junction bases: 12. CDR1 SGHNT and CDR2 YENEEA come from the germline V gene. CDR3 region: CASSLDGAEREVSSYEQYF. Written as DNA, the CDR3 is TGTGCCAGCAGCTTAGATGGGGCTGAGCGGGAGGTTAGCTCCTACGAGCAGTACTTC. The entire variable domain, with the rest obtained from reference TRBV11-3 and TRBJ2-7, is as follows: EAGVVQSPRYKIIEKKQPVAFWCNPISGHNTLYWYLQNLGQGPELLIRYENEEAVDDSQLPKDRFSAERLKGVDSTLKIQPAELGDSAVYLCASSLDGAEREVSSYEQYFGPGTRLTVT.

The chain recombines TRBV5-1 with TRBJ2-1, with 8 bases lining up with TRBD2. This CDR3 has 16 residues. In germline, CDR1 is SGHRS, CDR2 YFSETQ. Losses at the gene ends were 2 bases for V and 4 bases for J; bases not matched to a gene: 8. The CDR3 here is CASSFTSGTGYNEQFF. CDR3 DNA sequence: TGCGCCAGCAGCTTCACTAGCGGAACCGGTTACAATGAGCAGTTCTTC.

This chain connects TRBV27 to TRBJ2-7, with D possibly TRBD2 on 6 matching bases. In germline, CDR1 is MNHEY, CDR2 SMNVEV (reference sequence). Trimming cost V 8 bases and J 4 bases, with 18 bases left between them. This CDR3 is 14 amino acids long. This CDR3 reads CASQSGGAGYEQYF. The CDR3 bases are TGTGCCAGCCAGAGCGGAGGGGCCGGGTACGAGCAGTACTTC.

This clone was counted a single time. The rearrangement uses TRBV7-3 and TRBJ1-5; a possible D gene is TRBD1 (5 bases). The V and J ends lost 3 bases and 3 bases respectively, with 12 bases between them. The CDR3 is 15 amino acids. The germline CDR1 and CDR2 sequences are SGHTA and FQGTGA. CDR3 in DNA: TGTGCCAGCAGCTTTCAAGACAGCCCCAATCAGCCCCAGCATTTT. Residues: CASSFQDSPNQPQHF.

The rearrangement links TRBV5-1 to TRBJ2-5; 9 bases are shared with TRBD1. J was trimmed by 4 bases and V by 4 bases; bases with no gene match: 8. This CDR3 region has 15 residues. Germline V lookup: CDR1 SGHRS, CDR2 YFSETQ. The CDR3 here is CASSPQGARGETQYF. For the CDR3, the DNA is TGCGCCAGCAGCCCACAGGGGGCCCGAGGAGAGACCCAGTACTTC.

The chain is built from TRBV4-1 and TRBJ2-1; 11 bases fit TRBD2. This CDR3 is built from 14 residues. After removal of 3 bases from V and 9 bases from J, the junction contained 4 bases not matched to a gene. The V gene's germline CDR1 is MGHRA and CDR2 YSYEKL. This CDR3 is CASSHGLAGSEQFF. DNA of the CDR3: TGCGCCAGCAGCCATGGACTAGCGGGCAGTGAGCAGTTCTTC.

The genes are TRBV5-6 and TRBJ2-1, with 7 bases identical to TRBD2. The CDR3 length is 14 residues. Germline V gives CDR1 SGHDT, CDR2 YYEEEE. J lost 9 bases, V lost 0 bases, and 6 bases had no gene match. The CDR3 nucleotides are TGTGCCAGCAGCTTGGTCGGACTAGTCACTGAGCAGTTCTTC. Its protein is CASSLVGLVTEQFF. The full variable domain, in which reference TRBV5-6 and TRBJ2-1 provide the parts outside the CDR3, is DAGVTQSPTHLIKTRGQQVTLRCSPKSGHDTVSWYQQALGQGPQFIFQYYEEEERQRGNFPDRFSGHQFPNYSSELNVNALLLGDSALYLCASSLVGLVTEQFFGPGTRLTVL.

With respect to this clone: Other nucleotide sequences in the sample specify the same CDR3. The chain joins TRBV18 to TRBJ1-1; 7 bases map to TRBD1. Trimming cost V 4 bases and J 2 bases; bases outside gene matches: 1. The CDR3 covers 13 residues. CDR1 and CDR2 from the germline V gene are KGHSH and LQKENI. CDR3 nucleotides: TGTGCCAGCTCACGGGACAGCAACACTGAAGCTTTCTTT. Encoded protein: CASSRDSNTEAFF.

The chain employs TRBV5-1 and TRBJ2-5; TRBD1 matches 8 bases. Germline trimming cut 2 bases from V and 0 bases from J; bases unmatched to any gene: 0. CDR3 size: 14 residues. Germline V gene data show CDR1 as SGHRS and CDR2 as YFSETQ. CDR3 nucleotides: TGCGCCAGCAGCTTACAGGGGGACCAAGAGACCCAGTACTTC. Amino acid sequence: CASSLQGDQETQYF.

The chain is built from TRBV19 and TRBJ1-2, with TRBD1 matching over 9 bases. This CDR3 contains 18 residues. The trim removed 4 bases at V and 8 bases at J, leaving 20 bases unmatched. Germline lookup yields CDR1 LNHDA and CDR2 SQIVND (reference sequence). This CDR3 is CASSSLPGQGAHKRGYTF. The CDR3 coding sequence is TGTGCCAGTAGTAGCCTTCCGGGACAGGGAGCCCATAAGCGGGGCTACACCTTC.

This chain connects TRBV5-1 to TRBJ1-4; tentatively, D is TRBD1 (6 bases). Deletions cut 4 bases from V and 6 bases from J, with 13 bases between. Germline V lookup: CDR1 SGHRS, CDR2 YFSETQ. CDR3 length equals 14 residues. As DNA, the CDR3 is TGCGCCAGCAGCGTACAGGGCCTGGATGAAAAACTGTTTTTT. Amino acids: CASSVQGLDEKLFF.

The V and J genes are TRBV5-1 and TRBJ2-7; 10 nucleotides match TRBD2. There are 14 residues in the CDR3. Germline lookup yields CDR1 SGHRS and CDR2 YFSETQ. The V segment lost 4 bases and the J segment 6 bases; nucleotides outside the gene matches: 7. CDR3 sequence: CASSKTSGSSEQYF. CDR3 DNA: TGCGCCAGCAGCAAGACTAGCGGGTCTTCCGAGCAGTACTTC.